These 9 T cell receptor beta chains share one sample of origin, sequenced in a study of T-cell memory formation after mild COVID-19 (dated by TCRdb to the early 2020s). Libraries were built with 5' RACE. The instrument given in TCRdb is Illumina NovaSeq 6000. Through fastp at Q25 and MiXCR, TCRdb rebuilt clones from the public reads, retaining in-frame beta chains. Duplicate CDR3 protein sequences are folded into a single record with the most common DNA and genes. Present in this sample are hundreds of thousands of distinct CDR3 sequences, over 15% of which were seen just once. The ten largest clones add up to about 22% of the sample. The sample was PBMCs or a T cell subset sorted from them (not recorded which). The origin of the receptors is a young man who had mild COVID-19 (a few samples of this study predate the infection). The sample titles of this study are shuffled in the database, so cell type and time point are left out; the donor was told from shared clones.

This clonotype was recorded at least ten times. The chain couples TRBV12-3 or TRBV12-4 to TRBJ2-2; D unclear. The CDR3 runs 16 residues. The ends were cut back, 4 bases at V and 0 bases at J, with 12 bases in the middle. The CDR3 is CASSSRTAANTGELFF. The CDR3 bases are TGTGCCAGCAGTTCCCGGACCGCTGCGAACACCGGGGAGCTGTTTTTT.

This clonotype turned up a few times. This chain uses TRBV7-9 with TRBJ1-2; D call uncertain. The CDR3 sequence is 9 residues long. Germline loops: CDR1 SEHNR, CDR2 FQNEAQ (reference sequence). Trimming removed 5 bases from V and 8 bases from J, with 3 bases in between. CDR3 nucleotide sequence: TGTGCCAGCAGCCCGGGCTACACCTTC. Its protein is CASSPGYTF.

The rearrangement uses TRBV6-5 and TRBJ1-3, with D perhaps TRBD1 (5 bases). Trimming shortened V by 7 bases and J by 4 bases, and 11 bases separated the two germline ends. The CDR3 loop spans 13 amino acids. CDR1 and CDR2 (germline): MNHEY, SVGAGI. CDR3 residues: CASKGRVGNTIYF. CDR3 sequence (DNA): TGTGCCAGCAAAGGCAGGGTGGGAAACACCATATATTTT.

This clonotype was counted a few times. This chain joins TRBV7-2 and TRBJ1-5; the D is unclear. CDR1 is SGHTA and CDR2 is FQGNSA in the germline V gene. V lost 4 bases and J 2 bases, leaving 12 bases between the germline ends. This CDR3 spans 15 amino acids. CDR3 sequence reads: CASSSHAWGNQPQHF. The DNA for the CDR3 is TGTGCCAGCAGCTCCCACGCTTGGGGCAATCAGCCCCAGCATTTT.

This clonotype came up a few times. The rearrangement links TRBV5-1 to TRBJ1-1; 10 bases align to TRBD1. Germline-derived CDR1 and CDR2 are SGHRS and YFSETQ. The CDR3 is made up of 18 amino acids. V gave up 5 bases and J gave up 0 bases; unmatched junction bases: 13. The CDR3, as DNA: TGCGCCAGCAGAGCGGCCGGGACAGGGGCGATTCTGAACACTGAAGCTTTCTTT. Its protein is CASRAAGTGAILNTEAFF. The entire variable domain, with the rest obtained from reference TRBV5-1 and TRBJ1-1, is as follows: KAGVTQTPRYLIKTRGQQVTLSCSPISGHRSVSWYQQTPGQGLQFLFEYFSETQRNKGNFPGRFSGRQFSNSRSEMNVSTLELGDSALYLCASRAAGTGAILNTEAFFGQGTRLTVV.

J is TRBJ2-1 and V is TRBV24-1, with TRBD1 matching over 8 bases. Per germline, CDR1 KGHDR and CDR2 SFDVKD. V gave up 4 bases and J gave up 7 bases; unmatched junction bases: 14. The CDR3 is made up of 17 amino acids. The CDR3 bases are TGTGCCACCAGTGACGAACAGGGGGAACTCGCCATGAATGAGCAGTTCTTC. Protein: CATSDEQGELAMNEQFF.

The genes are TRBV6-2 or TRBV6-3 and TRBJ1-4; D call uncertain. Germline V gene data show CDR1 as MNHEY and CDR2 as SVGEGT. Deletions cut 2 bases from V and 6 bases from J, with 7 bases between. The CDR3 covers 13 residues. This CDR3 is CASSYDQYEKLFF. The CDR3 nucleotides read TGTGCCAGCAGTTACGACCAGTATGAAAAACTGTTTTTT.

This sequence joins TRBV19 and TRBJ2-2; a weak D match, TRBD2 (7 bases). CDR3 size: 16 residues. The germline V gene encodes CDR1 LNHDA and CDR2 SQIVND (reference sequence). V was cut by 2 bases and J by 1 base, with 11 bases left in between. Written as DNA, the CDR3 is TGTGCCAGTAGTATAAGGGGGGGCTTGAACACCGGGGAGCTGTTTTTT. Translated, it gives CASSIRGGLNTGELFF.

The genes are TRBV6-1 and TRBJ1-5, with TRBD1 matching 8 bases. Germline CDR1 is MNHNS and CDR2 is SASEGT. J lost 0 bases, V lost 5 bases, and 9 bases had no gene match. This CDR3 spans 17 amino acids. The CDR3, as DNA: TGTGCCAGCAGTTCGAACAGGGGGGGGTATAGCAATCAGCCCCAGCATTTT. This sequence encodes CASSSNRGGYSNQPQHF.